These 29 T cell receptor beta chains originate from one sample sequenced in a study of immune evolution from preneoplasia to lung adenocarcinoma. TCRdb keeps only in-frame clones here, not all; method: immunoSEQ multiplex PCR. The sample contains roughly 40,000 clones, about 73% of which appear only once. What was sequenced was FFPE invasive lung adenocarcinoma tissue. The receptor source for this set is a person aged 55 to 70 with lung adenocarcinoma.

The chain employs TRBV7-2 and TRBJ2-3; D gene unclear. The CDR3 has 10 amino acids. Germline loops: CDR1 SGHTA, CDR2 FQGNSA. V lost 10 bases and J lost 4, with 6 bases in between. CDR3 in amino acids: CATNPDTQYF. The CDR3 DNA reads TGTGCCACCAACCCAGATACGCAGTATTTT.

The chain combines TRBV11-2 with TRBJ2-5, with no clear D. The CDR3 sequence is 9 residues long. Trimming removed 7 bases from V and 7 bases from J, with 4 bases in between. Germline values: CDR1 SGHAT, CDR2 FQNNGV. The chain's CDR3 is CASNGTQYF. Here the CDR3 DNA reads TGTGCCAGCAATGGGACCCAGTACTTC.

The chain couples TRBV7-9 to TRBJ2-3; possibly TRBD2 for D (6 bases). Trimming took 2 bases from V and 2 from J, leaving 11 bases between them. The germline V gene encodes CDR1 SEHNR and CDR2 FQNEAQ (reference sequence). This CDR3 is built from 15 residues. The CDR3 is CASSLLRRDTDTQYF. In DNA, the CDR3 is TGTGCCAGCAGCTTACTCAGGAGGGACACAGATACGCAGTATTTT.

V usage is TRBV15 and J usage is TRBJ1-5; D is unclear. V lost 0 bases to trimming and J lost 0 bases, with 12 bases between them. CDR3 length: 17 residues. Germline CDR1 LNHNV, CDR2 YYDKDF (reference sequence). CDR3 coding DNA: TGTGCCACCAGCAGAGATAGGTCTTTCTATAGCAATCAGCCCCAGCATTTT. It is translated as CATSRDRSFYSNQPQHF.

Details on this clone: Germline and junction disagree at one end, which may indicate a read error. The chain links TRBV6-7 to TRBJ1-3; a weak D match, TRBD1 (5 bases). TRBV6-7 belongs to the ORF category, with a function that is uncertain. The CDR3 spans 19 residues. CDR3 loop: CASSYKGRDVFLEPRVGNF. CDR3 sequence (DNA): TGTGCCAGCAGTTACAAAGGCCGGGACGTATTTCTGGAACCCAGGGTGGGGAATTTT.

This clone was seen a handful of times. The V call is TRBV27, the J call TRBJ1-5; D is possibly TRBD1 (6 bases). CDR1 is MNHEY, CDR2 SMNVEV, per germline (reference sequence). V lost 8 bases, J lost 2 bases, and 13 bases lay in between. CDR3 length equals 14 residues. CDR3 nucleotides: TGTGCCAGCCGGGCCTACAGGGGCAATCAGCCCCAGCATTTT. Encoded protein: CASRAYRGNQPQHF.

The J gene is TRBJ1-4, the V gene TRBV5-4, with D uncertain. Germline V gene sequence: CDR1 SGHNT, CDR2 YYREEE (reference sequence). This CDR3 region has 15 residues. The V end lost 4 bases, the J end lost 7 bases, and 17 bases lay between the germline ends. Here the CDR3 DNA reads TGTGCCAGCAGCCTGAAGACTTCGGGTCCTGAAAAACTGTTTTTT. Amino acid sequence: CASSLKTSGPEKLFF.

The chain couples TRBV18 to TRBJ1-1; D is possibly TRBD1 (6 bases). The CDR3 has 13 residues. Germline V gives CDR1 KGHSH, CDR2 LQKENI. The V gene lost 4 bases and the J gene lost 6 bases, with 12 bases spanning the gap. CDR3 region: CASSRYRDPEAFF. CDR3 bases: TGTGCCAGCTCACGATACAGGGACCCTGAAGCTTTCTTT.

This rearrangement joins TRBV11-3 to TRBJ2-2, with TRBD2 identical over 13 bases. V trimming: 5 bases; J trimming: 4 bases; junction bases outside the gene matches: 1. CDR1 and CDR2 (germline): SGHNT, YENEEA. The CDR3 is 15 residues long. The CDR3 DNA follows: TGTGCCAGCAGCCGGACTAGCGGGAGCACCGGGGAGCTGTTTTTT. Translation gives CASSRTSGSTGELFF.

This clone was detected ten times or more. J is TRBJ2-7 and V is TRBV11-3; no reliable D call. V gave up 0 bases and J gave up 2 bases, with 5 bases separating them. Germline loops: CDR1 SGHNT, CDR2 YENEEA. The length of the CDR3 is 13 residues. CDR3 sequence: CASSLETAYEQYF. Written as DNA, the CDR3 is TGTGCCAGCAGCTTAGAAACAGCCTACGAGCAGTACTTC.

The chain uses TRBV11-2 and TRBJ1-2, with no clear D. V shed 2 bases and J shed 5 bases, with 9 bases lying between them. The CDR3 sequence is 13 residues long. CDR1 is SGHAT, CDR2 FQNNGV, per germline. CDR3: CASSLFGAYGYTF. In DNA, the CDR3 is TGTGCCAGCAGCTTATTCGGAGCATATGGCTACACCTTC.

V and J are TRBV18 and TRBJ2-7; D unresolved. The germline CDR1 and CDR2 sequences are KGHSH and LQKENI. The V gene lost 1 base and the J gene lost 4 bases, with 5 bases spanning the gap. This CDR3 has 12 amino acids. The CDR3 DNA follows: TGTGCCAGCTCACCACGAGGTTACGAGCAGTACTTC. Translation gives CASSPRGYEQYF.

The chain employs TRBV28 and TRBJ2-2; D is possibly TRBD2 (6 bases). The germline gives CDR1 MDHEN, CDR2 SYDVKM. V gave up 4 bases and J gave up 0 bases, with 15 bases separating them. There are 17 residues in the CDR3. The CDR3 spells CASSSGLSLANTGELFF. CDR3 DNA: TGTGCCAGCAGTTCCGGACTATCCCTTGCGAACACCGGGGAGCTGTTTTTT.

The genes are TRBV5-1 and TRBJ1-1, with D perhaps TRBD1 (6 bases). Looked up from germline, CDR1 is SGHRS and CDR2 is YFSETQ. CDR3 length: 15 amino acids. Trimming took 3 bases from V and 1 from J, leaving 13 bases between them. CDR3 sequence: CASSSAMDRNTEAFF. Written as DNA, the CDR3 is TGCGCCAGCAGCTCGGCAATGGACAGGAACACTGAAGCTTTCTTT.

This clone was found a few times. The chain links TRBV2 to TRBJ2-2, with 7 bases identical to TRBD2. From germline, CDR1 is SNHLY and CDR2 FYNNEI. CDR3 length: 16 amino acids. V gave up 4 bases and J gave up 3 bases; unmatched junction bases: 8. The CDR3 region has the DNA TGTGCCAGCAGTGGCCCGGGACTAAGGGACACCGGGGAGCTGTTTTTT. It yields the protein CASSGPGLRDTGELFF.

The rearrangement uses TRBV6-6 and TRBJ1-5; the D is unclear. CDR1 is MNHNY and CDR2 is SVGAGI in the germline V gene (reference sequence). Trimming stripped 8 bases from V and 0 bases from J, with 5 bases between. There are 12 residues in the CDR3. Here the CDR3 reads CASRHSNQPQHF. CDR3 sequence (DNA): TGTGCCAGCCGTCATAGCAATCAGCCCCAGCATTTT.

This chain uses TRBV9 with TRBJ1-5; 8 bases line up with TRBD1. The junction had 8 bases not matched to a gene; V was cut back by 4 bases and J by 5 bases. CDR3 size: 15 residues. Germline CDR1 reads SGDLS; CDR2 reads YYNGEE. CDR3 residues: CASSLTGEVYQPQHF. Here the CDR3 DNA reads TGTGCCAGCAGCTTGACAGGGGAGGTTTATCAGCCCCAGCATTTT.

This rearrangement joins TRBV9 to TRBJ1-1; D not certain. Germline loops: CDR1 SGDLS, CDR2 YYNGEE. The CDR3 extends over 13 amino acids. The V end lost 0 bases, the J end lost 1 base, and 4 bases lay between the germline ends. The CDR3 DNA sequence: TGTGCCAGCAGCGTAGAGTGGAACACTGAAGCTTTCTTT. Its translation: CASSVEWNTEAFF. Combining the CDR3 with reference TRBV9 and TRBJ1-1 gives the whole variable domain DSGVTQTPKHLITATGQRVTLRCSPRSGDLSVYWYQQSLDQGLQFLIQYYNGEERAKGNILERFSAQQFPDLHSELNLSSLELGDSALYFCASSVEWNTEAFFGQGTRLTVV.

CDR3: CASSLETGPYEQYF. The CDR3 DNA reads as TGTGCCAGCAGCTTAGAAACGGGACCCTACGAGCAGTACTTC. V usage is TRBV7-6 and J usage is TRBJ2-7; the D call may be TRBD1 or TRBD2 (5 bases each). The CDR3 has 14 amino acids. Germline CDR1 SGHVS, CDR2 FNYEAQ. With 1 base removed from V and 2 bases from J, the gap between germline ends came to 9 bases.

The rearrangement uses TRBV18 and TRBJ1-1, with D hard to call. V was clipped by 1 base and J by 3 bases, with 9 bases between them. This CDR3 region has 14 residues. Germline V gives CDR1 KGHSH, CDR2 LQKENI. The CDR3 DNA reads TGTGCCAGCTCACCACAGGGTTTGGACACTGAAGCTTTCTTT. This translates into CASSPQGLDTEAFF.

The genes are TRBV29-1 and TRBJ1-1; D is ambiguous. V shed 7 bases and J shed 3 bases, with 6 bases lying between them. Looked up from germline, CDR1 is SQVTM and CDR2 is ANQGSEA. This CDR3 is 10 amino acids long. This CDR3 is CSAGDTEAFF. For the CDR3, the DNA is TGCAGCGCCGGGGACACTGAAGCTTTCTTT. Full variable domain (remainder filled in from reference TRBV29-1 and TRBJ1-1): SAVISQKPSRDICQRGTSLTIQCQVDSQVTMMFWYRQQPGQSLTLIATANQGSEATYESGFVIDKFPISRPNLTFSTLTVSNMSPEDSSIYLCSAGDTEAFFGQGTRLTVV.

This clone was detected once. The chain recombines TRBV29-1 with TRBJ2-7; 8 nucleotides line up with TRBD2. Germline CDR1 reads SQVTM; CDR2 reads ANQGSEA. CDR3 length: 15 amino acids. The J segment lost 3 bases and the V segment lost 5 bases, leaving 12 bases of the junction unmatched. This chain's CDR3 is CSVRRAASGSYEQYF. CDR3 DNA sequence: TGCAGCGTTCGTAGGGCCGCCAGCGGGAGCTACGAGCAGTACTTC.

The V and J genes are TRBV27 and TRBJ2-7; 9 bases fit TRBD1. CDR3 size: 13 residues. The germline CDR1 and CDR2 sequences are MNHEY and SMNVEV (reference sequence). V lost 10 bases, J lost 5 bases, and 9 bases stayed unmatched. The CDR3 is CATWGQGMNEQYF. The CDR3 coding sequence is TGTGCCACATGGGGACAGGGCATGAACGAGCAGTACTTC.

V is TRBV29-1 and J is TRBJ1-2, with 8 positions matching TRBD1. The CDR3 has 13 amino acids. CDR1 SQVTM and CDR2 ANQGSEA come from the germline V gene. V gave up 5 bases and J gave up 6 bases; unmatched junction bases: 8. The CDR3 DNA follows: TGCAGCGTTTTTCAGGGGGCGCAGAATGGCTACACCTTC. This gives the protein CSVFQGAQNGYTF.

This clone was counted only a few times. The chain carries TRBV2 and TRBJ1-1, with D uncertain. CDR1 SNHLY and CDR2 FYNNEI come from the germline V gene. With 3 bases removed from V and 2 bases from J, the gap between germline ends came to 7 bases. This CDR3 comprises 13 residues. The CDR3 bases are TGTGCCAGCAGTGAGCAGGCCAACACTGAAGCTTTCTTT. Translation: CASSEQANTEAFF.

This clone was recorded only once. V gene TRBV10-3 combines with J gene TRBJ1-1, with unresolved D. The germline CDR1 and CDR2 sequences are ENHRY and SYGVKD. Trimming left V 7 bases short and J 3 bases short, with 12 bases between. There are 13 residues in the CDR3. The DNA for the CDR3 is TGTGCCATCATGGGTACAGAGGACACTGAAGCTTTCTTT. It is translated as CAIMGTEDTEAFF.

The rearrangement uses TRBV5-1 and TRBJ2-2, with 11 bases lining up with TRBD2. This CDR3 spans 15 amino acids. Looked up from germline, CDR1 is SGHRS and CDR2 is YFSETQ. J gave up 8 bases and V 4 bases, and 7 bases lay outside the gene matches. The CDR3 nucleotides are TGCGCCAGCAGCCGCCTAGCGGGAGGAACGGGGGAGCTGTTTTTT. As protein: CASSRLAGGTGELFF.

This clone was found once. This chain links TRBV6-5 with TRBJ2-7; TRBD1 aligns across 7 bases. The junction had 4 bases not matched to a gene; V was cut back by 0 bases and J by 2 bases. The length of the CDR3 is 15 residues. CDR1 is MNHEY and CDR2 is SVGAGI in the germline V gene. CDR3 sequence (DNA): TGTGCCAGCAGTTACTCGAGACAGGGAACCTACGAGCAGTACTTC. Translated, it gives CASSYSRQGTYEQYF.

The chain employs TRBV18 and TRBJ1-3, with TRBD1 matching over 7 bases. CDR1 KGHSH and CDR2 LQKENI come from the germline V gene. Germline trimming cut 3 bases from V and 1 base from J; bases unmatched to any gene: 6. The CDR3 contains 16 residues. In DNA, the CDR3 is TGTGCCAGCTCACCTAGGACAGGCCAATCTGGAAACACCATATATTTT. It codes for CASSPRTGQSGNTIYF.